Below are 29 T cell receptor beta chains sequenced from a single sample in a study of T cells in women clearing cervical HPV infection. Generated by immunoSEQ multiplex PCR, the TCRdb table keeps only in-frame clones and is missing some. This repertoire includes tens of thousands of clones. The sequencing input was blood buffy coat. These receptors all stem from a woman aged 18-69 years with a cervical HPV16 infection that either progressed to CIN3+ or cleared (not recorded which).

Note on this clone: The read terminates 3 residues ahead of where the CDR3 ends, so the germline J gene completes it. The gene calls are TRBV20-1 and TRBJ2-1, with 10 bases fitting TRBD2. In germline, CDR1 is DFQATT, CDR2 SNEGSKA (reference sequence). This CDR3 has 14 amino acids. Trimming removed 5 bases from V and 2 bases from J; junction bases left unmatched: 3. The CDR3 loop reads CSAVLAGAYNEQFF. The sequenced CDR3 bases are TGCAGTGCTGTCCTAGCGGGAGCCTACAATGAG.

The CDR3 DNA, read in part, is TGTGCCAGCAGCTTAAACCCCCCCGCCGCCCGGGACAAGAACCCTCCCGGAAACACC. Residues: CASSLNPPAARDKNPPGNT. The whole CDR3 is CASSLNPPAARDKNPPGNTIYF. The rearrangement joins TRBV7-3 to TRBJ1-3, with D perhaps TRBD1 (6 bases). The read ends 3 residues before the CDR3 terminus; that terminus is restored from the germline J gene. V lost 1 base to trimming and J lost 4 bases, with 32 bases between them. The CDR3 totals 22 residues. Germline V CDR1 and CDR2: SGHTA, FQGTGA. Full variable domain (rest looked up from reference TRBV7-3 and TRBJ1-3): GAGVSQTPSNKVTEKGKYVELRCDPISGHTALYWYRQSLGQGPEFLIYFQGTGAADDSGLPNDRFFAVRPEGSVSTLKIQRTERGDSAVYLCASSLNPPAARDKNPPGNTIYFGEGSWLTVV.

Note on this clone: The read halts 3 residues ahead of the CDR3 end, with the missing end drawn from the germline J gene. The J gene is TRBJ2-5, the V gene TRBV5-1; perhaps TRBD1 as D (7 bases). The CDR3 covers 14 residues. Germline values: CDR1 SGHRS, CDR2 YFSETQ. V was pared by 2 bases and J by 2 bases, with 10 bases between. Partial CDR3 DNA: TGCGCCAGCAGCTTACAGGGGAGGCAAGAGACC. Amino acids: CASSLQGRQET. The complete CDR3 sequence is CASSLQGRQETQYF. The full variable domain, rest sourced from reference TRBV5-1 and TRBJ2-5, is KAGVTQTPRYLIKTRGQQVTLSCSPISGHRSVSWYQQTPGQGLQFLFEYFSETQRNKGNFPGRFSGRQFSNSRSEMNVSTLELGDSALYLCASSLQGRQETQYFGPGTRLLVL.

CDR3 DNA (partial): TGTGCCAGCAGGCGGGACAGGGGGCGTGGGACGCATGGC. It codes for CASRRDRGRGTHG. The whole CDR3 protein reads CASRRDRGRGTHGYTF. The V call is TRBV12-3 or TRBV12-4, the J call TRBJ1-2, with 12 bases matching TRBD1. The CDR3 end falls 3 residues outside the read, so it is completed with the germline J gene. V shed 6 bases and J 6 bases; nucleotides not matched to a gene: 11. The CDR3 loop spans 16 amino acids.

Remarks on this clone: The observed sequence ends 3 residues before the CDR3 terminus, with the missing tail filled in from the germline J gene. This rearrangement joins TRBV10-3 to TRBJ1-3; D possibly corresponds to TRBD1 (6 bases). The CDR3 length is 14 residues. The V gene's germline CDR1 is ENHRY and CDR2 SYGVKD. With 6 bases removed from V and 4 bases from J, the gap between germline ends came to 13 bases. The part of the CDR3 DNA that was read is TGTGCCATCAGACCGGACAGAAAAGGAAACACC. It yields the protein CAIRPDRKGNT. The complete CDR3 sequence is CAIRPDRKGNTIYF.

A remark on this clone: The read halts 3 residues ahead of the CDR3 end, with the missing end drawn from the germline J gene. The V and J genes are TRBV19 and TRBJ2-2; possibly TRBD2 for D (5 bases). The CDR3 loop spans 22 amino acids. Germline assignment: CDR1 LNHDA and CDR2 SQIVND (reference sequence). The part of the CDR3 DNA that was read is TGTGCAAGTCGCTTTTTGAGGTCCCCACCGGCGGCCGCGGGCGAGAACACCGGGGAG. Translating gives CASRFLRSPPAAAGENTGE. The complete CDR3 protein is CASRFLRSPPAAAGENTGELFF.

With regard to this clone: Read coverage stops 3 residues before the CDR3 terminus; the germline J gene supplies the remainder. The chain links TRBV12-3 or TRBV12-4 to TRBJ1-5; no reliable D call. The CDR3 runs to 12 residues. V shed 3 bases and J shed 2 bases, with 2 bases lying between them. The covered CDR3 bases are TGTGCCAGCAGTTTCGGCAATCAGCCC. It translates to CASSFGNQP. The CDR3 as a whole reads CASSFGNQPQHF.

The part of the CDR3 DNA that was read is TGTGCCAGCAGCTTAGGGGGACAGGCAGACATT. Translating it yields CASSLGGQADI. The whole CDR3 protein reads CASSLGGQADIQYF. The genes are TRBV7-6 and TRBJ2-4, with TRBD1 identical over 8 bases. The read stops 3 residues short of the end of the CDR3; the missing end is completed from the germline J gene. The CDR3 is made up of 14 amino acids. Trimming cost V 1 base and J 8 bases; bases outside gene matches: 4. Germline CDR1 and CDR2: SGHVS and FNYEAQ.

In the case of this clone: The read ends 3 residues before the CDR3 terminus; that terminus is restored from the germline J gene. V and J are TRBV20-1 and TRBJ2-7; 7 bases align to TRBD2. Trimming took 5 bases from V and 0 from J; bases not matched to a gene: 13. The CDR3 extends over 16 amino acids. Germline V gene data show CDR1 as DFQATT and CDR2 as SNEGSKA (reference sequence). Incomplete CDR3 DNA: TGCAGTGCTCCTCGTTGGCTAGCGGAGAGCTCCTACGAG. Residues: CSAPRWLAESSYE. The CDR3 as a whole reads CSAPRWLAESSYEQYF.

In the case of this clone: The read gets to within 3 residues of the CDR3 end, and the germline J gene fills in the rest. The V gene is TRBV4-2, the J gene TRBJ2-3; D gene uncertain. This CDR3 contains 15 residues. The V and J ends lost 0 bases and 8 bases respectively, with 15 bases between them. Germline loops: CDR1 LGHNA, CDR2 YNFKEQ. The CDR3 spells CASSQDESLRGTQYF. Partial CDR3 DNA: TGTGCCAGCAGCCAAGATGAATCCCTCCGAGGTACG.

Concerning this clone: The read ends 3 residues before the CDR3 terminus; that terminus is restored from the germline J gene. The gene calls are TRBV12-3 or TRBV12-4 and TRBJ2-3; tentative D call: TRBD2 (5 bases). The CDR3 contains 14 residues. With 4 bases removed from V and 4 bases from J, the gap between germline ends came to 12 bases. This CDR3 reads CASSSHRLSDTQYF. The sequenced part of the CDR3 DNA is TGTGCCAGCAGTTCGCATAGACTATCAGATACG.

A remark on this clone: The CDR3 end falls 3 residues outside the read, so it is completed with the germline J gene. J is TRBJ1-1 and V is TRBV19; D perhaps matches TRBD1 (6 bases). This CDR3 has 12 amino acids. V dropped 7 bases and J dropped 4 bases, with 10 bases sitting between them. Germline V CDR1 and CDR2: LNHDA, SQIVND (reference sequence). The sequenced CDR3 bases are TGTGCCAGTATGGGACACCGCACTGAA. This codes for CASMGHRTE. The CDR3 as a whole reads CASMGHRTEAFF. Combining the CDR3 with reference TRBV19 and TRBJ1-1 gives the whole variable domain DGGITQSPKYLFRKEGQNVTLSCEQNLNHDAMYWYRQDPGQGLRLIYYSQIVNDFQKGDIAEGYSVSREKKESFPLTVTSAQKNPTAFYLCASMGHRTEAFFGQGTRLTVV.

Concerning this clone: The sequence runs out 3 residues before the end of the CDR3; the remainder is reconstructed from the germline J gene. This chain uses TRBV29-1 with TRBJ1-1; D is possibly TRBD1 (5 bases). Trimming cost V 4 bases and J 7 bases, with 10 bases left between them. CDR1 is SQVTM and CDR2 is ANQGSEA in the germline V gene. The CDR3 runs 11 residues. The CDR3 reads CSVVTGNEAFF. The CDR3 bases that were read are TGCAGCGTTGTTACAGGTAATGAA. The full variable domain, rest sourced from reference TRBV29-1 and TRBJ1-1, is SAVISQKPSRDICQRGTSLTIQCQVDSQVTMMFWYRQQPGQSLTLIATANQGSEATYESGFVIDKFPISRPNLTFSTLTVSNMSPEDSSIYLCSVVTGNEAFFGQGTRLTVV.

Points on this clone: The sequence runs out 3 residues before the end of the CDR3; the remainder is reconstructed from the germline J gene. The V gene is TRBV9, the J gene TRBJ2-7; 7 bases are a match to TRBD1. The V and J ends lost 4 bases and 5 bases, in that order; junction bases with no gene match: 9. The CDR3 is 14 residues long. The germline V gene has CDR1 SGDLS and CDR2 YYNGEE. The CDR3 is CASSPRQGLHEQYF. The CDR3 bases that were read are TGTGCCAGCAGCCCCCGACAGGGATTACACGAG.

The chain's CDR3 is CASRLAGVYEQYF. CDR3 bases read: TGTGCCAGCAGACTAGCGGGAGTGTACGAG. The rearrangement uses TRBV2 and TRBJ2-7; 11 bases are a match to TRBD2. From the germline J gene comes the end of the CDR3, since the read stops 3 residues before it. Germline lookup yields CDR1 SNHLY and CDR2 FYNNEI. The CDR3 has 13 residues. Trimming cost V 6 bases and J 4 bases; bases outside gene matches: 2.

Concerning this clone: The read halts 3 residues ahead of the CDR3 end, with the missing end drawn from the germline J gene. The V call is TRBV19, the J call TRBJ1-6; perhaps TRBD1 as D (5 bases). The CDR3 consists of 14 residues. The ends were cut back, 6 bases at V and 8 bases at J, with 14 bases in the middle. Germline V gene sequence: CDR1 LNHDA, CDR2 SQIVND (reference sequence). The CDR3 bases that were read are TGTGCCAGTAGAGCCTTACAGGATTATTCACCC. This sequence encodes CASRALQDYSP. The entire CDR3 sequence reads CASRALQDYSPLHF.

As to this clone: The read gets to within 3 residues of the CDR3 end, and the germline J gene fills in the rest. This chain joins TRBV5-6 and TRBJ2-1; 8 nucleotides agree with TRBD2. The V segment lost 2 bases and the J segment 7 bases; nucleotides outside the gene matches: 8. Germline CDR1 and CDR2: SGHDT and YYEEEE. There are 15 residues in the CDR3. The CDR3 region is CASSFKRREENEQFF. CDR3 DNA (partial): TGTGCCAGCAGCTTCAAGAGGCGGGAGGAGAATGAG.

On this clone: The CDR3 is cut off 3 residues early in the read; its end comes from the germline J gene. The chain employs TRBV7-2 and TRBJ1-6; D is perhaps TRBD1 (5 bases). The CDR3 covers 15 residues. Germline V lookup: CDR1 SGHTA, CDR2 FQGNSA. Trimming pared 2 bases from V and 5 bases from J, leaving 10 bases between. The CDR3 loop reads CASSLFDSNNSPLHF. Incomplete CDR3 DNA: TGTGCCAGCAGCTTATTTGACAGTAATAATTCACCC.

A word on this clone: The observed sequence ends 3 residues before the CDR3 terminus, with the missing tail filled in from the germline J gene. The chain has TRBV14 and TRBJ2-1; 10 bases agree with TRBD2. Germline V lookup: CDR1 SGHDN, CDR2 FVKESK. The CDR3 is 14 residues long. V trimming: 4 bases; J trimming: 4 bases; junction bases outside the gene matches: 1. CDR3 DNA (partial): TGTGCCAGCAGCCTAGCGGGGGGTTACAATGAG. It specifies CASSLAGGYNE. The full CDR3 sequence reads CASSLAGGYNEQFF.

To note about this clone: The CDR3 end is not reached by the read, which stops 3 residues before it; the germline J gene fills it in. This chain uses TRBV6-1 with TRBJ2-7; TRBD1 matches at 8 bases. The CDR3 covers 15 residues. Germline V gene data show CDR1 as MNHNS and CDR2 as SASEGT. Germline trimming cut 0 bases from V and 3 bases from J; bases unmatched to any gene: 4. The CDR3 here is CASSEAGTGGYEQYF. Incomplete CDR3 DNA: TGTGCCAGCAGTGAAGCTGGTACAGGGGGCTACGAG.

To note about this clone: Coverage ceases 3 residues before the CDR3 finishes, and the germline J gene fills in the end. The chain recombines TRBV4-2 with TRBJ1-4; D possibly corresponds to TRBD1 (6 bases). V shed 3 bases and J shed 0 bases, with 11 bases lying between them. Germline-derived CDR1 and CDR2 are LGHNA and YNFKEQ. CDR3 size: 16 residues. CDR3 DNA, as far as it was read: TGTGCCAGCAGCCATAAACAGGGAGCAACTAATGAAAAA. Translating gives CASSHKQGATNEK. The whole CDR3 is CASSHKQGATNEKLFF.

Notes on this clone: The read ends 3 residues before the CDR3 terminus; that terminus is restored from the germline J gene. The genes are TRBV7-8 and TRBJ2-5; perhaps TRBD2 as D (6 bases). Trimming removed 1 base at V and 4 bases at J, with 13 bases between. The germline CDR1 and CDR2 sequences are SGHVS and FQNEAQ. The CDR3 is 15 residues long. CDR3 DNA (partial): TGTGCCAGCAGCTTAGTGGGGCGGGGAGTAGAGACC. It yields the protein CASSLVGRGVET. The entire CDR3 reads CASSLVGRGVETQYF. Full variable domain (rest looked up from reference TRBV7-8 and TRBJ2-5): GAGVSQSPRYKVAKRGQDVALRCDPISGHVSLFWYQQALGQGPEFLTYFQNEAQLDKSGLPSDRFFAERPEGSVSTLKIQRTQQEDSAVYLCASSLVGRGVETQYFGPGTRLLVL.

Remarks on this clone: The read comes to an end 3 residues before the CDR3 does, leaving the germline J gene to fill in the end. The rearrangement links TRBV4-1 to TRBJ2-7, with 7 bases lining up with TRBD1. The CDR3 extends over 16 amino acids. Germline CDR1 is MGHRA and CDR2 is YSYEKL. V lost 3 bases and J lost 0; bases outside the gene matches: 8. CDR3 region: CASSQPRDSRSYEQYF. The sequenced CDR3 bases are TGCGCCAGCAGCCAGCCTCGGGACAGCCGCTCCTACGAG.

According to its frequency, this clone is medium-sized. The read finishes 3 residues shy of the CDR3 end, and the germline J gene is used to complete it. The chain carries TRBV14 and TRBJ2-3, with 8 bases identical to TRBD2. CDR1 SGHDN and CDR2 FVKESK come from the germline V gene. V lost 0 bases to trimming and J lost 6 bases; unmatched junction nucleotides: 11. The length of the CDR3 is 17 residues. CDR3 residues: CASSQDRSLAAEDTQYF. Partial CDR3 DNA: TGTGCCAGCAGCCAAGATCGCTCACTAGCGGCTGAGGATACG.

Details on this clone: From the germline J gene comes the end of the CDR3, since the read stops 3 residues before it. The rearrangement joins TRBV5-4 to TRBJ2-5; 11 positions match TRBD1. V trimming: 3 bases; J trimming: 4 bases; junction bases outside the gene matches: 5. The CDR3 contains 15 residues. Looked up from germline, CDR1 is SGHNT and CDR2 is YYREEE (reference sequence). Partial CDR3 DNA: TGTGCCAGCAGCTCGCCAGGGACAGGGGGAGAGACC. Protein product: CASSSPGTGGET. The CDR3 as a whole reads CASSSPGTGGETQYF.

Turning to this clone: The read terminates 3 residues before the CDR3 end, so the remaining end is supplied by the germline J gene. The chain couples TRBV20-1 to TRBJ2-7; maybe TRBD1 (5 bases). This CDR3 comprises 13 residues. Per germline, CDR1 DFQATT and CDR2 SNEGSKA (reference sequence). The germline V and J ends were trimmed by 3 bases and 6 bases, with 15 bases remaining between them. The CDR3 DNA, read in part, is TGCAGTGCTAGTGGGCAGGGTTTGGGCGAG. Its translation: CSASGQGLGE. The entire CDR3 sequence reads CSASGQGLGEQYF.

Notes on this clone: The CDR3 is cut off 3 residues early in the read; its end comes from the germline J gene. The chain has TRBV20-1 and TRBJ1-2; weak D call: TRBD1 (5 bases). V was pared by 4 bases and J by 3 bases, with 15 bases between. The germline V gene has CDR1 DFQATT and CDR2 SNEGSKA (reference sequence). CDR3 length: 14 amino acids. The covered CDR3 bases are TGCAGTGCTAAAGGGGTTTCCACGGACTATGGC. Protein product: CSAKGVSTDYG. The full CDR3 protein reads CSAKGVSTDYGYTF.

CDR3 DNA (partial): TGCAGTGCTTTACAGGGACTAGCGGGAGACTACGAG. This codes for CSALQGLAGDYE. The CDR3 as a whole reads CSALQGLAGDYEQYF. V is TRBV20-1 and J is TRBJ2-7, with TRBD2 matching over 14 bases. The CDR3 end falls 3 residues outside the read, so it is completed with the germline J gene. The CDR3 is made up of 15 amino acids. Per germline, CDR1 DFQATT and CDR2 SNEGSKA (reference sequence). The V and J ends lost 5 bases and 3 bases, in that order; junction bases with no gene match: 6.

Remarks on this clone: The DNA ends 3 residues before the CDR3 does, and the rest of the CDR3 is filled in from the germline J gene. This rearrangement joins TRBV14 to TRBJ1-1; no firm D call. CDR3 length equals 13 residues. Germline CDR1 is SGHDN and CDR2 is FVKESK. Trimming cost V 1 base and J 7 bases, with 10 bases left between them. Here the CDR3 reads CASSQGSTSEAFF. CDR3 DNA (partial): TGTGCCAGCAGCCAAGGAAGTACAAGTGAA.